The 12 T cell receptor beta chains listed next were all sequenced from one sample in a study of blood T cell repertoires in COVID-19. Only in-frame clones appear in the TCRdb table, and some are missing; sequencing was by immunoSEQ multiplex PCR. The sample holds about 210,000 clones, 81% seen once. The sample consisted of PBMCs or T cells enriched from blood (not recorded which). The origin of the receptors is a woman between 45 and 65 years old with acute COVID-19.

V gene TRBV27 combines with J gene TRBJ2-7; weak D call: TRBD1 (6 bases). The CDR3 has 14 amino acids. Germline CDR1 and CDR2: MNHEY and SMNVEV (reference sequence). V dropped 5 bases and J dropped 2 bases, with 13 bases sitting between them. As DNA, the CDR3 is TGTGCCAGCAGTAGGGGGACGCCAACCTACGAGCAGTACTTC. Translation: CASSRGTPTYEQYF.

This clone came up once. The rearrangement uses TRBV5-8 and TRBJ2-3; 10 bases are shared with TRBD2. Germline V CDR1 and CDR2: SGHTS, YDEGEE. The CDR3 is 19 amino acids. Unmatched junction bases numbered 10, after V lost 0 bases and J lost 0 bases. The CDR3 sequence is CASSLVFGTSDSSTDTQYF. In DNA form, the CDR3 reads TGTGCCAGCAGCTTGGTTTTTGGGACTAGCGACTCTAGCACAGATACGCAGTATTTT.

The J gene is TRBJ2-1, the V gene TRBV7-9, with 10 bases matching TRBD1. The germline V gene encodes CDR1 SEHNR and CDR2 FQNEAQ (reference sequence). The CDR3 runs to 16 residues. V was pared by 5 bases and J by 1 base, with 5 bases of the junction left unmatched. The CDR3: CASSVRDRGSYNEQFF. CDR3 nucleotide sequence: TGTGCCAGCAGCGTGCGGGACAGGGGTTCCTACAATGAGCAGTTCTTC.

V and J are TRBV7-2 and TRBJ2-7; 7 nucleotides match TRBD1. V trimming: 2 bases; J trimming: 3 bases; junction bases outside the gene matches: 7. Germline CDR1 SGHTA, CDR2 FQGNSA. The CDR3 consists of 15 residues. This CDR3 reads CASSLLGQRLYEQYF. The CDR3 nucleotides are TGTGCCAGCAGCTTACTGGGACAGAGACTCTACGAGCAGTACTTC.

V gene TRBV24-1 combines with J gene TRBJ1-5; D gene uncertain. The CDR3 contains 14 residues. V lost 3 bases to trimming and J lost 4 bases, with 9 bases between them. Germline V lookup: CDR1 KGHDR, CDR2 SFDVKD. Here the CDR3 reads CATSDATWNQPQHF. In DNA, the CDR3 is TGTGCCACCAGTGATGCCACTTGGAATCAGCCCCAGCATTTT.

The J gene is TRBJ1-1, the V gene TRBV6-5, with a tentative D call TRBD1 (5 bases). Trimming took 5 bases from V and 3 from J, leaving 10 bases between them. Germline CDR1 and CDR2: MNHEY and SVGAGI. The CDR3 extends over 13 amino acids. CDR3 nucleotide sequence: TGTGCCAGCAGTCGAGGAGGGGACACTGAAGCTTTCTTT. This sequence encodes CASSRGGDTEAFF.

The V and J genes are TRBV7-2 and TRBJ1-3; possibly TRBD1 for D (5 bases). Germline values: CDR1 SGHTA, CDR2 FQGNSA. With 6 bases removed from V and 0 bases from J, the gap between germline ends came to 12 bases. CDR3 length: 15 amino acids. The chain's CDR3 is CASRPQGFSGNTIYF. The CDR3 DNA follows: TGTGCCAGCAGGCCTCAGGGTTTCTCTGGAAACACCATATATTTT.

The genes are TRBV27 and TRBJ2-5, with TRBD2 matching 13 bases. The ends lost 6 bases at V and 2 bases at J; junction bases unmatched: 3. The CDR3 covers 15 residues. Germline V gene lookup returns CDR1 MNHEY and CDR2 SMNVEV (reference sequence). CDR3 DNA: TGTGCCAGCAGGGGACTAGCGGGGCCACAAGAGACCCAGTACTTC. Translating it yields CASRGLAGPQETQYF.

This clone is a singleton in its sample. The CDR3 DNA sequence: TGTGCCAGCAGTTTAGGGACAGGGTGGGGAACCGGGGAGCTGTTTTTT. This codes for CASSLGTGWGTGELFF. This sequence joins TRBV28 and TRBJ2-2; 9 bases agree with TRBD1. Trimming removed 2 bases from V and 5 bases from J; junction bases left unmatched: 6. Germline V gene sequence: CDR1 MDHEN, CDR2 SYDVKM. The CDR3 runs 16 residues.

This clone showed up just once. The chain recombines TRBV2 with TRBJ2-3; 10 bases line up with TRBD2. Trimming cost V 7 bases and J 4 bases; bases outside gene matches: 5. Germline loops: CDR1 SNHLY, CDR2 FYNNEI. The CDR3 loop spans 14 amino acids. CDR3 sequence reads: CASTSGGAADTQYF. CDR3 coding DNA: TGTGCCAGCACAAGCGGGGGGGCCGCAGATACGCAGTATTTT.

The V call is TRBV29-1, the J call TRBJ2-7, with a possible D match to TRBD2 (5 bases). V lost 2 bases and J lost 0, with 11 bases in between. This CDR3 contains 14 residues. Germline CDR1 is SQVTM and CDR2 is ANQGSEA. This CDR3 is CSVELLGSSYEQYF. In DNA form, the CDR3 reads TGCAGCGTTGAACTATTAGGGAGCTCCTACGAGCAGTACTTC.

The CDR3 bases are TGTGCCAGCAGCTTAGGGGACAGGGGATCTAATGAGCAGTTCTTC. Its protein is CASSLGDRGSNEQFF. J is TRBJ2-1 and V is TRBV7-2; 10 nucleotides agree with TRBD1. Per the germline V gene, CDR1 is SGHTA and CDR2 is FQGNSA. CDR3 length: 15 amino acids. The V gene end was trimmed by 1 base and the J gene end by 7 bases; junction bases not matched to a gene: 4. Complete variable domain (other parts from reference TRBV7-2 and TRBJ2-1): GAGVSQSPSNKVTEKGKDVELRCDPISGHTALYWYRQSLGQGLEFLIYFQGNSAPDKSGLPSDRFSAERTGGSVSTLTIQRTQQEDSAVYLCASSLGDRGSNEQFFGPGTRLTVL.